These 22 T cell receptor beta chains originate from one sample sequenced in a study of memory CD4+ T cells and cytomegalovirus serostatus. Produced via immunoSEQ multiplex PCR; TCRdb's table is partial and in-frame only. The sample includes about 64,000 clones, roughly three quarters of them seen just once. The sort gate was single viable CD3+CD4+CD8-CD45RO+ cells for memory CD4+ T cells. The sample taken for sequencing was memory CD4+ T cells from blood. These receptors all come from an adult in good health and CMV-seronegative.

The chain combines TRBV7-9 with TRBJ2-6; 8 bases are a match to TRBD2. Germline CDR1 is SEHNR and CDR2 is FQNEAQ (reference sequence). CDR3 size: 15 residues. Trimming cost V 5 bases and J 2 bases; bases outside gene matches: 2. CDR3 DNA: TGTGCCAGCAGCCCAGCGGGAGCTGGGGCCAACGTCCTGACTTTC. Translated: CASSPAGAGANVLTF.

The chain combines TRBV4-2 with TRBJ2-3, with D unclear. Per the germline V gene, CDR1 is LGHNA and CDR2 is YNFKEQ. Trimming shortened V by 2 bases and J by 4 bases, and 7 bases separated the two germline ends. The CDR3 runs to 13 residues. For the CDR3, the DNA is TGTGCCAGCAGCCAAAGGATAGCAGATACGCAGTATTTT. It specifies CASSQRIADTQYF.

This clone came up a few times. V is TRBV9 and J is TRBJ1-6, with D unclear. The CDR3 is made up of 12 amino acids. V was clipped by 3 bases and J by 14 bases, with 12 bases between them. Germline V gene data show CDR1 as SGDLS and CDR2 as YYNGEE. CDR3 nucleotide sequence: TGTGCCAGCAGCGCCAAATTGGGCACCCTCCACTTT. Amino acids: CASSAKLGTLHF.

This clone was observed a few times. This chain uses TRBV9 with TRBJ1-1; D remains ambiguous. V was cut by 0 bases and J by 5 bases, with 14 bases left in between. In germline, CDR1 is SGDLS, CDR2 YYNGEE. This CDR3 is built from 15 residues. The CDR3 DNA follows: TGTGCCAGCAGCGTAGTCCCCGACGGGAGGACTGAAGCTTTCTTT. Protein sequence: CASSVVPDGRTEAFF.

The chain has TRBV18 and TRBJ2-7, with TRBD1 matching 12 bases. The length of the CDR3 is 18 residues. From germline, CDR1 is KGHSH and CDR2 LQKENI. Trimming removed 3 bases from V and 1 base from J; junction bases left unmatched: 10. CDR3 sequence (DNA): TGTGCCAGCTCACCCCGTCCCGGGACAGGGGGCGGTTCCTACGAGCAGTACTTC. Protein product: CASSPRPGTGGGSYEQYF.

This chain connects TRBV10-3 to TRBJ2-3, with a tentative D call TRBD2 (5 bases). The CDR3 contains 16 residues. The germline V gene encodes CDR1 ENHRY and CDR2 SYGVKD. V lost 6 bases to trimming and J lost 2 bases, with 18 bases between them. The CDR3 spells CAIRISDSINTDTQYF. Here the CDR3 DNA reads TGTGCCATCAGGATTTCGGACTCCATAAACACAGATACGCAGTATTTT.

The J gene is TRBJ1-4, the V gene TRBV4-1; the D gene is possibly TRBD1 (6 bases). CDR3 length: 15 residues. The germline V gene has CDR1 MGHRA and CDR2 YSYEKL. V was cut by 1 base and J by 8 bases, with 14 bases left in between. The CDR3 loop reads CASSQGVQGYEKLFF. In nucleotides, the CDR3 is TGCGCCAGCAGCCAAGGGGTCCAGGGGTACGAAAAACTGTTTTTT.

V usage is TRBV28 and J usage is TRBJ2-7; tentatively, D is TRBD2 (5 bases). Germline CDR1 is MDHEN and CDR2 is SYDVKM. The ends were cut back, 8 bases at V and 1 base at J, with 6 bases in the middle. This CDR3 region has 11 residues. CDR3 sequence: CASEGSYEQYF. CDR3 DNA: TGTGCCAGCGAGGGATCCTACGAGCAGTACTTC.

V gene TRBV7-3 combines with J gene TRBJ1-1, with no clear D. V dropped 3 bases and J dropped 0 bases, with 5 bases sitting between them. Per the germline V gene, CDR1 is SGHTA and CDR2 is FQGTGA. CDR3 length equals 13 residues. Written as DNA, the CDR3 is TGTGCCAGCAGCTTGGTTATGAACACTGAAGCTTTCTTT. Its translation: CASSLVMNTEAFF.

V usage is TRBV29-1 and J usage is TRBJ1-2; possible D gene TRBD1, 5 bases. The CDR3 runs to 15 residues. Looked up from germline, CDR1 is SQVTM and CDR2 is ANQGSEA. The V end was cut by 3 bases, the J end by 3 bases, with 17 bases between. The CDR3 DNA reads TGCAGCGTTGACGGGGCCCTTGGAACTTACTATGGCTACACCTTC. Its protein is CSVDGALGTYYGYTF. The variable domain in full, with the rest retrieved from reference TRBV29-1 and TRBJ1-2, is SAVISQKPSRDICQRGTSLTIQCQVDSQVTMMFWYRQQPGQSLTLIATANQGSEATYESGFVIDKFPISRPNLTFSTLTVSNMSPEDSSIYLCSVDGALGTYYGYTFGSGTRLTVV.

CDR3 in amino acids: CASSQIAGSYEQYF. CDR3 nucleotides: TGCGCCAGCAGCCAGATAGCGGGATCCTACGAGCAGTACTTC. The genes are TRBV4-3 and TRBJ2-7; TRBD2 matches at 8 bases. The J segment lost 1 base and the V segment lost 3 bases, leaving 2 bases of the junction unmatched. In germline, CDR1 is LGHNA, CDR2 YSLEER. The CDR3 runs to 14 residues.

A single count supports this clone. V usage is TRBV19 and J usage is TRBJ1-2, with TRBD1 as a possible D gene (5 bases). Trimming removed 7 bases from V and 8 bases from J, with 14 bases in between. The germline V gene encodes CDR1 LNHDA and CDR2 SQIVND (reference sequence). The CDR3 contains 12 residues. CDR3 amino acids: CASKPQGGGYTF. DNA for the CDR3: TGTGCCAGTAAGCCCCAGGGTGGGGGCTACACCTTC.

The genes are TRBV5-4 and TRBJ2-1; D unresolved. Germline V gives CDR1 SGHNT, CDR2 YYREEE (reference sequence). This CDR3 is 13 amino acids long. Trimming shortened V by 0 bases and J by 7 bases, and 8 bases separated the two germline ends. The CDR3 loop is CASSLAVSNEQFF. CDR3 in DNA: TGTGCCAGCAGCTTGGCCGTAAGTAATGAGCAGTTCTTC.

The chain uses TRBV19 and TRBJ2-2; TRBD1 matches at 8 bases. V dropped 1 base and J dropped 4; count of bases not matched to a gene: 5. Looked up from germline, CDR1 is LNHDA and CDR2 is SQIVND (reference sequence). The CDR3 has 16 amino acids. The CDR3 DNA reads TGTGCCAGTAGTATAGCAACAGGGGGTATCACCGGGGAGCTGTTTTTT. Its translation is CASSIATGGITGELFF.

This clone occurred a few times. The gene calls are TRBV6-1 and TRBJ1-1, with D tentatively TRBD1 (5 bases). Trimming left V 10 bases short and J 6 bases short, with 15 bases between. Germline V gene lookup returns CDR1 MNHNS and CDR2 SASEGT. There are 12 residues in the CDR3. The CDR3: CATLGREAEAFF. The CDR3 nucleotides read TGTGCCACCCTGGGGCGCGAGGCTGAAGCTTTCTTT.

The V call is TRBV5-1, the J call TRBJ1-1; TRBD1 aligns across 10 bases. The germline V gene encodes CDR1 SGHRS and CDR2 YFSETQ. The CDR3 consists of 13 residues. V gave up 4 bases and J gave up 4 bases; unmatched junction bases: 1. In DNA, the CDR3 is TGCGCCAGCAGCAGGACAGGGGGCACTGAAGCTTTCTTT. Translated: CASSRTGGTEAFF.

The V and J genes are TRBV6-5 and TRBJ1-2; D not resolved. V lost 6 bases, J lost 4 bases, and 9 bases lay in between. This CDR3 is 12 amino acids long. The germline V gene has CDR1 MNHEY and CDR2 SVGAGI. CDR3 sequence reads: CASSDRFYGYTF. The CDR3 bases are TGTGCCAGCAGCGATCGATTCTATGGCTACACCTTC.

The V call is TRBV28, the J call TRBJ1-3; TRBD1 might be the D (5 bases). CDR1 is MDHEN, CDR2 SYDVKM, per germline. Trimming removed 2 bases at V and 0 bases at J, with 8 bases between. The CDR3 loop spans 15 amino acids. CDR3 sequence: CASSLIRDSGNTIYF. The DNA for the CDR3 is TGTGCCAGCAGTTTAATCAGGGACTCTGGAAACACCATATATTTT.

This sequence joins TRBV19 and TRBJ2-7; 10 positions match TRBD1. Germline V gene lookup returns CDR1 LNHDA and CDR2 SQIVND (reference sequence). V dropped 5 bases and J dropped 3; count of bases not matched to a gene: 4. This CDR3 has 14 residues. The CDR3 DNA sequence: TGTGCCAGTAGTTTCCGGGACAGGGGCTACGAGCAGTACTTC. Its translation: CASSFRDRGYEQYF.

This clone was counted only a few times. The gene calls are TRBV7-8 and TRBJ1-3; 7 bases map to TRBD1. V lost 5 bases to trimming and J lost 0 bases; unmatched junction nucleotides: 4. Germline-derived CDR1 and CDR2 are SGHVS and FQNEAQ. CDR3 length: 15 residues. CDR3 amino acids: CASSHDRVSGNTIYF. CDR3 in DNA: TGTGCCAGCAGCCACGACAGGGTCTCTGGAAACACCATATATTTT.

The chain joins TRBV7-3 to TRBJ1-1; D is uncertain. V gave up 1 base and J gave up 0 bases, with 6 bases separating them. From germline, CDR1 is SGHTA and CDR2 FQGTGA. The CDR3 has 14 residues. The CDR3 reads CASSLSNMNTEAFF. Written as DNA, the CDR3 is TGTGCCAGCAGCTTAAGCAACATGAACACTGAAGCTTTCTTT.

The V call is TRBV29-1, the J call TRBJ2-1; 10 bases agree with TRBD2. This CDR3 contains 14 residues. Germline V CDR1 and CDR2: SQVTM, ANQGSEA. Germline trimming cut 5 bases from V and 0 bases from J; bases unmatched to any gene: 1. The CDR3: CSVSGRGSYNEQFF. CDR3 sequence (DNA): TGCAGCGTTAGCGGGAGGGGCTCCTACAATGAGCAGTTCTTC.